This TCR beta chain was captured in a study of cytomegalovirus exposure and HLA in healthy donors. Study-level information: The approximately 120 validation repertoires used the same platform as the roughly 620 first-cohort repertoires, a later analysis reported.

This clone was found a few times. Repertoires were generated with immunoSEQ multiplex PCR, while TCRdb's copy carries only in-frame clones and drops some. The sample records about 330,000 clones, around 87% being singletons. These donors were members of the approximately 110-subject validation cohort, a group separate from the roughly 670-subject first cohort. Input material: PBMCs. The receptor comes from a woman in her 30s in good health and CMV-seropositive.

The CDR3 DNA is TGCGCCAGCAGCCCCCGGGAGGGGGGAAACACCATATATTTT. This codes for CASSPREGGNTIYF. V usage is TRBV5-1 and J usage is TRBJ1-3; tentatively, D is TRBD1 (5 bases). Trimming shortened V by 4 bases and J by 4 bases, and 12 bases separated the two germline ends. Germline V gene sequence: CDR1 SGHRS, CDR2 YFSETQ. CDR3 length: 14 amino acids.